This T cell receptor (beta chain) was observed in a study of T cell responses to AZD1222 COVID-19 vaccine (dated by TCRdb to about 2021). Regarding the study in general: A total of over 230 trial participants underwent TCR sequencing, of whom nearly 210 received two doses of AZD1222 and 26 received two doses of the MenACWY control vaccine. Trial participants were enrolled by age into subgroups of 18-55, 56-69 and 70-plus years, and roughly 160, 29 and 62 TCR-sequenced participants, respectively, were included in these subgroups. Here is what the overall study found, with its caveats: Because no day 14 peak-response samples were available, the repertoires could be characterized only after the peak T cell response. Nearly half of unique spike-specific TCRs reportedly recognized epitopes outside regions mutated in the B.1.351 and B.1.1.7 variants. Most participants were white British and females outnumbered males, and the authors suggested that clonal diversity may have been underestimated. In the small 56-69-year group, the increase in depth fell short of significance, most likely because of low power. The vaccine-associated CD4 TCRs covered the entire spike protein, and the dominant responses fell in regions 160-218 and 743-854. Only six or seven AZD1222 recipients were SARS-CoV-2 seropositive at baseline, limiting conclusions about previously exposed vaccinees. After two AZD1222 doses, spike-specific TCR breadth and depth were significantly higher than at day 0 and than in MenACWY recipients.

The junction carries 13 bases between V and J, which are trimmed by 1 base and 8 bases respectively. CDR1 and CDR2, looked up from the germline V gene, are KGHDR and SFDVKD. The CDR3 contains 14 residues, cysteine and phenylalanine counted. The kept DNA is CDR3 alone, 42 bases in frame from the first base. The CDR3 regions of human TCRbeta chains were analyzed by immunosequencing. In the paper's pipeline: Repertoire TCRs were checked for matches against a reference library of SARS-CoV-2-specific TCRs that had been generated using the MIRA antigen-specificity platform. Breadth was defined as the fraction of unique TCRs that were SARS-CoV-2-associated. Depth was defined as the fraction of total T cells that were SARS-CoV-2-associated. Each spike-specific TCR was assigned to its reactive spike region and to a CD4 or CD8 class using the MIRA data. Log10-transformed breadth and depth values were compared by one-way ANOVA with Sidak's multiple comparisons tests. TCRdb took this table from immuneACCESS and kept in-frame rearrangements with V and J called. Such tables lack part of the clones; where checked against another copy, unresolved V genes explain under half of the gap, and the rest is unexplained. The V and J calls and clone size were taken over from that table, and D and trimming were inferred from the DNA. This sample is represented by about 84,000 clones; 75% to 90% of them were singletons. Together, the top ten hold over 10% of the sample.

In light of the paper, this sample's time point label describes: about 28 days (+/-7) after the second vaccine dose. AZD1222 recipients with second doses at about 4 weeks or about 12 weeks were pooled, because spike-specific TCR depth and breadth did not differ between schedules. Vaccinee samples were obtained from the UK trials COV001 and COV002, which included a single-blind randomized controlled phase 2/3 trial of AZD1222 (ChAdOx1 nCoV-19) in healthy adults. For TCRbeta chain sequencing, PBMC samples from trial participants were taken at day 0 and at day 28 after the second dose. With regard to this clone: The antigen it binds to is not known. Within one base of it there is no much larger clone, and no base qualities were kept.

The source of this sequence is an adult who received the AZD1222 COVID-19 vaccine. The V and J genes are TRBV24-1 and TRBJ1-2; the best D guess is TRBD1, with 6 bases matching. The material sequenced was peripheral blood, taken 28 days after the second AZD1222 dose. The bases are TGTGCCACCAGTGATTTAAACAGGGCGAGGGGCTACACCTTC. The resulting protein is CATSDLNRARGYTF.